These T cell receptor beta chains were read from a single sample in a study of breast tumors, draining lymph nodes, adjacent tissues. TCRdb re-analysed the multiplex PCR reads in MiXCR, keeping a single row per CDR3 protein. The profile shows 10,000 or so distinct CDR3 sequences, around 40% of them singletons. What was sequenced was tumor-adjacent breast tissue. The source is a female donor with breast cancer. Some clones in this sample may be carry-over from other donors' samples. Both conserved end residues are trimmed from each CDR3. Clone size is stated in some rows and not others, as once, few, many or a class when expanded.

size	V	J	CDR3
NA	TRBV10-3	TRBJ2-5	AISDRGQETQY
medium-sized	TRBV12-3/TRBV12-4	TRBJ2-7	ASSATYEQY
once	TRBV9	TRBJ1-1	ASSPMSLNTEAF
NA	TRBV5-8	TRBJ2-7	ASTGNEQY
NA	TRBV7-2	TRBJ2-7	ASSWGLAGGEEQY
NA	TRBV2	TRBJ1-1	ASSEVSSWGAF
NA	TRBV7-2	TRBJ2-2	TSRLGRASRELF
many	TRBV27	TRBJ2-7	ASSLQGRYEQY
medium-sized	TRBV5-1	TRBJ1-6	ASSLEVSETGNSPLH
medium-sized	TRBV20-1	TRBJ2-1	SARGGQGLIVTNNEQF